This TCR beta chain derives from a study of blood T cell repertoires in COVID-19. Germline V gene lookup returns CDR1 SGHRS and CDR2 YFSETQ. V was shortened by 0 bases and J by 0 bases, with 10 bases between the two germline ends. This CDR3 contains 16 residues. Measured with immunoSEQ multiplex PCR; TCRdb has only the in-frame clones, and not every one. The table shows 90,000 to 120,000 clones, with 80% to 90% occurring only once. The rearrangement uses TRBV5-1 and TRBJ1-3, with D unresolved. Sample: peripheral blood. This TCR was recovered from a woman older than 75 with acute or convalescent COVID-19. The CDR3 bases are TGCGCCAGCAGCTTGGCCGATCTGAGCTCTGGAAACACCATATATTTT. Residues: CASSLADLSSGNTIYF. Variable domain in full (rest from reference TRBV5-1 and TRBJ1-3): KAGVTQTPRYLIKTRGQQVTLSCSPISGHRSVSWYQQTPGQGLQFLFEYFSETQRNKGNFPGRFSGRQFSNSRSEMNVSTLELGDSALYLCASSLADLSSGNTIYFGEGSWLTVV.